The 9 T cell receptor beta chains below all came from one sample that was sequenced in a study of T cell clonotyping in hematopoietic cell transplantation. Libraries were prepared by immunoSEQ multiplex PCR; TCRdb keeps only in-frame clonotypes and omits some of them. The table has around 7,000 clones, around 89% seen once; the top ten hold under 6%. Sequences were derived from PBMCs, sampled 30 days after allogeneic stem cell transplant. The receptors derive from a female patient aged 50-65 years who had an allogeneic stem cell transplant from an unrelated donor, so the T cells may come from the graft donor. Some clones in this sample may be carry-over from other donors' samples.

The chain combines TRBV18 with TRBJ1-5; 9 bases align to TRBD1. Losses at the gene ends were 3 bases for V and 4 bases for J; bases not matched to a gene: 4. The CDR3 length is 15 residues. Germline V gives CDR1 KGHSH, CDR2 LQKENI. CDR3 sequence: CASSPGTGFNQPQHF. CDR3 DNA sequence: TGTGCCAGCTCACCCGGGACAGGGTTTAATCAGCCCCAGCATTTT. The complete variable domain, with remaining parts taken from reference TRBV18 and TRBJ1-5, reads NAGVMQNPRHLVRRRGQEARLRCSPMKGHSHVYWYRQLPEEGLKFMVYLQKENIIDESGMPKERFSAEFPKEGPSILRIQQVVRGDSAAYFCASSPGTGFNQPQHFGDGTRLSIL.

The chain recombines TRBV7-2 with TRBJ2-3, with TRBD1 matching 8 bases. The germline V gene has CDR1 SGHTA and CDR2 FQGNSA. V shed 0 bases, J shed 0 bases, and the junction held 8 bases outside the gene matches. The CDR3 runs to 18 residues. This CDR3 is CASSLAGRGQGSTDTQYF. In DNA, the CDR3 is TGTGCCAGCAGCTTAGCTGGCAGGGGGCAAGGGAGCACAGATACGCAGTATTTT. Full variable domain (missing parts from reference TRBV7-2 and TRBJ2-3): GAGVSQSPSNKVTEKGKDVELRCDPISGHTALYWYRQSLGQGLEFLIYFQGNSAPDKSGLPSDRFSAERTGGSVSTLTIQRTQQEDSAVYLCASSLAGRGQGSTDTQYFGPGTRLTVL.

For the CDR3, the DNA is TGTGCCAGCAGTTACTCGACAGTCCCCGGAAACACCATATATTTT. Its protein is CASSYSTVPGNTIYF. J is TRBJ1-3 and V is TRBV6-6, with a tentative D call TRBD1 (5 bases). In germline, CDR1 is MNHNY, CDR2 SVGAGI (reference sequence). V was shortened by 0 bases and J by 4 bases, with 10 bases between the two germline ends. The CDR3 is 15 amino acids.

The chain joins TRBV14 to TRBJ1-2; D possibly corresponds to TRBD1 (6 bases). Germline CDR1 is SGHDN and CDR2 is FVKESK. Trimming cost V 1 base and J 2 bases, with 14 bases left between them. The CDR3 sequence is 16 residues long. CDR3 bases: TGTGCCAGCAGCCAAGTGCAGGGGCCCGTCAACTATGGCTACACCTTC. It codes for CASSQVQGPVNYGYTF. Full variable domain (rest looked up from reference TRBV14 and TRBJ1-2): EAGVTQFPSHSVIEKGQTVTLRCDPISGHDNLYWYRRVMGKEIKFLLHFVKESKQDESGMPNNRFLAERTGGTYSTLKVQPAELEDSGVYFCASSQVQGPVNYGYTFGSGTRLTVV.

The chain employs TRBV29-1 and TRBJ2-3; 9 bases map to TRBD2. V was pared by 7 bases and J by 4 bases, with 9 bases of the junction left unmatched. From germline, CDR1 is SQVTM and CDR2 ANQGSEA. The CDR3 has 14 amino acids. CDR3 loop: CSAAGGGAPDTQYF. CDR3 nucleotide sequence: TGCAGCGCTGCGGGAGGGGGGGCTCCAGATACGCAGTATTTT.

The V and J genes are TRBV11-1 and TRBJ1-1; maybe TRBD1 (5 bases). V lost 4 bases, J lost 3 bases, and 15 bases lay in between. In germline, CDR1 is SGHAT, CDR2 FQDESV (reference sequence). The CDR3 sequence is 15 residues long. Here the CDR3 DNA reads TGTGCCAGCAGCTCTTATGGGGGAAGGGACACTGAAGCTTTCTTT. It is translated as CASSSYGGRDTEAFF.

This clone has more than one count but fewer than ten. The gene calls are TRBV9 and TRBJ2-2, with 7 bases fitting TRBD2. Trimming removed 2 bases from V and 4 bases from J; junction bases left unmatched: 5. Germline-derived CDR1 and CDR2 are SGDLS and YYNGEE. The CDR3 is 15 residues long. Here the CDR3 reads CASSVYAGVTGELFF. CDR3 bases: TGTGCCAGCAGCGTCTACGCGGGGGTCACCGGGGAGCTGTTTTTT. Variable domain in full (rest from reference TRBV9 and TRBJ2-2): DSGVTQTPKHLITATGQRVTLRCSPRSGDLSVYWYQQSLDQGLQFLIQYYNGEERAKGNILERFSAQQFPDLHSELNLSSLELGDSALYFCASSVYAGVTGELFFGEGSRLTVL.

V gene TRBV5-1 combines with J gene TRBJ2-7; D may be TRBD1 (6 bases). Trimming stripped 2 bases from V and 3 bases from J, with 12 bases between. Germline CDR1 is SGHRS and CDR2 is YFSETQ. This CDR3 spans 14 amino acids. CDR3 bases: TGCGCCAGCAGCTTACAGGGCGTCGGCTACGAGCAGTACTTC. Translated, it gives CASSLQGVGYEQYF.

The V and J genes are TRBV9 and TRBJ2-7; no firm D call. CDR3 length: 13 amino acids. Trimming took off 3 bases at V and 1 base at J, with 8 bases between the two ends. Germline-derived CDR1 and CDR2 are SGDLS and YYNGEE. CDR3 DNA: TGTGCCAGCAGCGCCTCCAGTTCCTACGAGCAGTACTTC. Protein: CASSASSSYEQYF.